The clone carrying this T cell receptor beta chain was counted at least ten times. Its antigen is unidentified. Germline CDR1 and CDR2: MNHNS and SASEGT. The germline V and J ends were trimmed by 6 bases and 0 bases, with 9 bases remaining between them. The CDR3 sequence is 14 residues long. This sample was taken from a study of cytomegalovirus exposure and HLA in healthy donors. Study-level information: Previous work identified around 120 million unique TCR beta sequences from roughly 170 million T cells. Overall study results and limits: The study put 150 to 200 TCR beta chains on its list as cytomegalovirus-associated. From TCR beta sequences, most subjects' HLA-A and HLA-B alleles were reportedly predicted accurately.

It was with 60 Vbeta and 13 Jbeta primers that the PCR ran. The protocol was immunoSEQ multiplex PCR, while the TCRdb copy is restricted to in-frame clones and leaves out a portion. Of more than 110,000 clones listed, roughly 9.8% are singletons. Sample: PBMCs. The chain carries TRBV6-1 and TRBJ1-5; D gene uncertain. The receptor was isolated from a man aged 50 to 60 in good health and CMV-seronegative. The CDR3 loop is CASRRDTSNQPQHF. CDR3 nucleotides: TGTGCCAGCAGACGGGATACTAGCAATCAGCCCCAGCATTTT.